This T cell receptor beta chain originates from a study of T cells in women clearing cervical HPV infection. As to this clone: The DNA ends 3 residues before the CDR3 does, and the rest of the CDR3 is filled in from the germline J gene.

The germline V gene has CDR1 SGHDT and CDR2 YYEEEE. The CDR3 has 13 amino acids. Trimming stripped 4 bases from V and 1 base from J, with 8 bases between. Some clones are missing from TCRdb's copy, which holds only in-frame ones; the method was immunoSEQ multiplex PCR. The table counts 48,000 or so clones; around 1.6% lies in the top ten. Sequenced material: blood buffy coat. The chain employs TRBV5-6 and TRBJ1-2; D call uncertain. The sequence came from a woman aged 18-70 years with a cervical HPV16 infection that either progressed to CIN3+ or cleared (not recorded which). CDR3 loop: CASSVQNNYGYTF. Incomplete CDR3 DNA: TGTGCCAGCAGCGTACAGAATAACTATGGC.